This entry concerns a single T cell receptor beta chain. Measured with immunoSEQ multiplex PCR; TCRdb has only the in-frame clones, and not every one. Of 75,000 to 100,000 clones detected, 79% appear once; the ten largest clones hold less than 7%. This sample stems from a study of glioma-infiltrating T cells after dendritic cell vaccination. V shed 8 bases, J shed 3 bases, and the junction held 8 bases outside the gene matches. The CDR3 has 15 amino acids. Germline V gene data show CDR1 as SNHLY and CDR2 as FYNNEI. This clonotype originated in a human donor with glioblastoma. The sequenced sample was blood, obtained before dendritic cell vaccination. This rearrangement joins TRBV2 to TRBJ2-7; 12 bases map to TRBD2. CDR3 DNA: TGTGCCAGCTCGATAGGACTAGCGGGGCTCTACGAGCAGTACTTC. Protein product: CASSIGLAGLYEQYF.